This entry is about one T cell receptor (beta chain). This clonotype was counted ten times or more. The target of this receptor is not known. Base qualities are not at hand, and no much larger clone is one base apart. The TCR beta CDR3 regions were amplified from RNA transcripts. A first-round RT-PCR of the TCR CDR3 used the HTBI primer set with the Qiagen OneStep RT-PCR kit. A second multiplex PCR round built the libraries, followed by size selection and purification. Sequencing of the libraries was done on an Illumina HiSeq2000 using paired-end 100 bp reads. The original pipeline was this. SOAPnuke was used to process the raw data, with reads discarded if the reads contained adapters or uncalled bases, had a mean Phred below 15, or lacked an exact constant-primer or identifier match. COPE v1.2.5 was used to merge the high-quality paired reads, and each unique nucleotide sequence was defined as a clonotype. Clonotypes were aligned to IMGT TRBV, TRBD and TRBJ reference segments using MiTCR v1.1. The analysis included only V-J combinations with a frequency above 0.0001, which together covered roughly 99% of the repertoires. A TCS score was defined as the ratio of F50 (clonal expansion) to E x V (chaos), with BLOSUM62-based TCRdist applied between CDR3 peptides within each V-J. Welch's t-statistics and random forest reduced 500 to 550 V-J features to some 14, which were used in a naive Bayes classifier (R e1071). TCRdb itself trimmed the public reads at Q25 with fastp, ran MiXCR and retained productive beta chains. Identical CDR3 proteins give one entry, which carries the most common genes and DNA. The V and J calls here are based on TCRdb, not the publication. This sample comprises roughly 240,000 distinct CDR3 sequences, approximately 25% of them detected only once. Jointly, the top ten make up about 40% of the sample.

This specimen belongs to a study of T cells in Graves' hyperthyroidism and ophthalmopathy (dated by TCRdb to between 2019 and 2020). About the study as a whole: Peripheral blood samples were taken at initial diagnosis, before any treatment was given. For training and testing, the 110 or so patients in the discovery cohort were randomly divided in a 7:3 ratio. Whether ophthalmopathy could be predicted prospectively was tested in an independent validation cohort made up of under 20 hyperthyroidism patients plus 17 patients who later progressed to ophthalmopathy. TCR Vbeta CDR3 sequencing of roughly 140 peripheral blood samples (43 ophthalmopathy, roughly 72 hyperthyroidism and approximately 17 progressor patients) is reported in the paper. In addition, the study compared T-cell repertoires in thyroid tissue and in blood from several Graves' hyperthyroidism patients. After blood sampling, hyperthyroidism patients were treated with methimazole at a starting dose of 30 mg daily, and ophthalmopathy patients were treated with high-dose intravenous methylprednisolone. A discovery cohort of roughly 100 patients, roughly 43 with Graves' ophthalmopathy and about 60 with stable Graves' hyperthyroidism, was used to find distinguishing TCR V-J signatures.

Overall study outcomes, separate from this receptor: No statistical method was used to set the sample size in advance, and investigators knew the group allocation. In validation, the model predicted progression to ophthalmopathy a median of 6.5 months before onset, with approximately 68% sensitivity and about 75% specificity. A 13 V-J signature model separated ophthalmopathy from stable hyperthyroidism, with roughly 88% sensitivity and roughly 82% specificity in cross-validation and 80%/75% in testing. Most expanded thyroid clonotypes (frequency above 0.001) were also found in blood, which suggests that blood repertoires may mirror thyroid immune responses.

In the ophthalmopathy patients, disease was moderately to severely active, with a Clinical Activity Score of 3 or more, a NOSPECS grade of 4 or more, and a duration of less than 3 months. The study excluded patients with uncontrolled infections, other autoimmune diseases, pregnancy or lactation. Diagnoses relied on clinical symptoms, serum thyroxine and TRAb, thyroid ultrasound and orbital computed tomography. PBMCs were separated from roughly 9.6 ml of fresh peripheral blood using Ficoll-Paque density gradient centrifugation. Trizol reagent was used to extract total RNA, and RNA quality was then checked on an Agilent 2100 Bioanalyzer. V has 1 base trimmed and J has 4 bases trimmed; junction bases matching no gene number 3. There are 14 amino acids in the CDR3, from cysteine to phenylalanine inclusive. Only CDR3 DNA remains: 42 bases, in frame from the first base. In the germline V gene, CDR1 corresponds to MGHRA and CDR2 to YSYEKL.

The clonotype was recovered from a woman aged 40 to 50 with Graves' ophthalmopathy. Material: blood. The V gene is TRBV4-1 and the J gene is TRBJ2-7, with 8 bases in between that match TRBD2. The CDR3 is CASSQGRGGYEQYF. The sequenced DNA: TGCGCCAGCAGCCAAGGCCGGGGGGGGTACGAGCAGTACTTC.